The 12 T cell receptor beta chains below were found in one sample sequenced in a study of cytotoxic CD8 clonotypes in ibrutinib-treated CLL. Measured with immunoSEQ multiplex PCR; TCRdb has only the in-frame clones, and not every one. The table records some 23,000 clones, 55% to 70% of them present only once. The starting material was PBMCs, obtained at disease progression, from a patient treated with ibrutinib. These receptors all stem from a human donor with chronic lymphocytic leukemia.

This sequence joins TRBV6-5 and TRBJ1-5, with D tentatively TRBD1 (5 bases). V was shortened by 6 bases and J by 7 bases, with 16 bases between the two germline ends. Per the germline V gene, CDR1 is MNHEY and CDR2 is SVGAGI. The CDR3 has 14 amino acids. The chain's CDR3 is CASSPIGGGQPQHF. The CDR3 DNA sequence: TGTGCCAGCAGCCCCATCGGGGGGGGACAGCCCCAGCATTTT.

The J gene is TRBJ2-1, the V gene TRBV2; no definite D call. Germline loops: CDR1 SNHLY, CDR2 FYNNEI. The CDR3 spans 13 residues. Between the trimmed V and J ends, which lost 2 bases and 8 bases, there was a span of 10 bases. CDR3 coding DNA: TGTGCCAGCAGTGAATGGGGAAGCGATGAGCAGTTCTTC. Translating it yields CASSEWGSDEQFF.

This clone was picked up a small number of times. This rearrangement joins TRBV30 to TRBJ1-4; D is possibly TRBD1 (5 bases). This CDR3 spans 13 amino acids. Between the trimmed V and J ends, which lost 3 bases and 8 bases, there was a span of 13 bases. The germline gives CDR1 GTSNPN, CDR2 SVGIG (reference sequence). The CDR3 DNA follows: TGTGCCTGGAGGACGACGGGGCGAGAAAAACTGTTTTTT. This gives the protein CAWRTTGREKLFF.

The CDR3 DNA reads TGTGCCAGCAGTGTTCCAGGGGGAGATACGCAGTATTTT. Translated, it gives CASSVPGGDTQYF. V and J are TRBV6-5 and TRBJ2-3; 7 nucleotides agree with TRBD1. The germline CDR1 and CDR2 sequences are MNHEY and SVGAGI. V was clipped by 5 bases and J by 5 bases; unmatched bases: 4. The CDR3 has 13 amino acids.

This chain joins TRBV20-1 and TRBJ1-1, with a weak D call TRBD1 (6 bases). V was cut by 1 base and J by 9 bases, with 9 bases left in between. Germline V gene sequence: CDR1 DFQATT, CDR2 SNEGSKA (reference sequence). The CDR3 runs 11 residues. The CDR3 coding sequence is TGCAGTGCTAGAGGCCAGGGGAAAGCTTTCTTT. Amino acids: CSARGQGKAFF.

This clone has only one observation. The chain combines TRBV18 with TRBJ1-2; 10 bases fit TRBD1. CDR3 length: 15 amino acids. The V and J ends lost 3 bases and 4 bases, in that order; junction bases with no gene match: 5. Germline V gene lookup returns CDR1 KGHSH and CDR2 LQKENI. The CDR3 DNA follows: TGTGCCAGCTCACCGTCCGGACAGGGGGGCTATGGCTACACCTTC. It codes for CASSPSGQGGYGYTF.

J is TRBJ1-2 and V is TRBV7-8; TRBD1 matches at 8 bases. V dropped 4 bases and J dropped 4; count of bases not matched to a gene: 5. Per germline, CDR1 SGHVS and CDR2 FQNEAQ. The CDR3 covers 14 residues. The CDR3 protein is CASSSDREGYGYTF. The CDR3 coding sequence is TGTGCCAGCAGCTCGGACAGGGAGGGCTATGGCTACACCTTC.

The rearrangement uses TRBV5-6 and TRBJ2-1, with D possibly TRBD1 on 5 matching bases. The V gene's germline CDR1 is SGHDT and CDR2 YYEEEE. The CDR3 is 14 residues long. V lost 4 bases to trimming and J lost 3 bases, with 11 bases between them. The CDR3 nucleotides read TGTGCCAGCAGCCCTCAGGGTTTCTACAATGAGCAGTTCTTC. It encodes CASSPQGFYNEQFF.

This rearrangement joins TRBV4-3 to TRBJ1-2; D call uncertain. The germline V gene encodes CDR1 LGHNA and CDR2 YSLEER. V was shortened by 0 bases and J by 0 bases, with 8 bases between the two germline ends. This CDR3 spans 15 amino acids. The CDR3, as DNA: TGCGCCAGCAGCCAAGAAAGGATGACTAACTATGGCTACACCTTC. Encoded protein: CASSQERMTNYGYTF.

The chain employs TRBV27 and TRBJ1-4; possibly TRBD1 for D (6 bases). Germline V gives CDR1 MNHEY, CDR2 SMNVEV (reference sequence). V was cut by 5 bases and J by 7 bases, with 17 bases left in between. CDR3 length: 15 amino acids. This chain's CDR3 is CASSPTGYAAEKLFF. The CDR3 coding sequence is TGTGCCAGCAGTCCCACAGGGTATGCGGCTGAAAAACTGTTTTTT.

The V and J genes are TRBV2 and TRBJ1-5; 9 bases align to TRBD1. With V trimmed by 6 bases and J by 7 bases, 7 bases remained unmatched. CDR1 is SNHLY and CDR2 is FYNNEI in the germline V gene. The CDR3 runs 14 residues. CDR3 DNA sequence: TGTGCCAGCAGGCTAACAGGGGGCGGGCAGCCCCAGCATTTT. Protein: CASRLTGGGQPQHF.

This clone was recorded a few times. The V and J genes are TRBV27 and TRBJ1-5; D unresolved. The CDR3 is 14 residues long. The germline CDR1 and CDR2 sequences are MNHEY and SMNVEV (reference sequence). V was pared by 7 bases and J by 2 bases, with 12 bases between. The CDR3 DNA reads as TGTGCCAGCAACCCGGGAAGGGGCAATCAGCCCCAGCATTTT. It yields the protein CASNPGRGNQPQHF.